Sequencing of this T cell receptor beta chain was carried out in a study of T cell repertoires in cytomegalovirus infection. The study's findings and limits: There were HLA-C-restricted CMV-specific TCR beta clonotypes dominating the ex vivo response.

In germline, CDR1 is SGDLS, CDR2 YYNGEE. With V trimmed by 3 bases and J by 5 bases, 8 bases remained unmatched. The CDR3 covers 14 residues. This clonotype came up many times. Its antigen is unknown. TCRdb used MiXCR to reprocess the reads, holding one entry per CDR3 protein. The repertoire consists of almost 550,000 distinct CDR3 sequences, with 16% occurring once and the leading ten covering roughly a quarter. The rearrangement links TRBV9 to TRBJ2-7, with 7 bases identical to TRBD1. The clonotype originates from a human donor in good health (CMV status not recorded). Some clones in this sample may be carry-over from other donors' samples. Sequenced material: CD8+ T cells from PBMCs. Here the CDR3 DNA reads TGTGCCAGCAGCGCAGCAGACAGGGCTCACGAGCAGTACTTC. Its protein product is CASSAADRAHEQYF.